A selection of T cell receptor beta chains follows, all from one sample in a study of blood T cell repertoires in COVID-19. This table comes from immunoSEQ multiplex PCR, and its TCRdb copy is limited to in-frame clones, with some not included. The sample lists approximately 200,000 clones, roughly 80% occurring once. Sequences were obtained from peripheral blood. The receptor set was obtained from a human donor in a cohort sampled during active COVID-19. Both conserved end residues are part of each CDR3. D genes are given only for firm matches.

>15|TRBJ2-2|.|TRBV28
CASSLVQGRTGELFF
TGTGCCAGCAGTTTGGTCCAGGGTCGGACCGGGGAGCTGTTTTTT
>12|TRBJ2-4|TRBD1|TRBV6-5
CATTRQTGGIYF
TGTGCCACCACTAGACAGACAGGGGGCATCTACTTC
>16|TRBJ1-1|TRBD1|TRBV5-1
CASSLPGQATNTEAFF
TGCGCCAGCAGCTTACCGGGACAGGCGACGAACACTGAAGCTTTCTTT
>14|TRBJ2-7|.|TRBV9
CASSVSLGLTPQYF
TGTGCCAGCAGCGTATCACTAGGACTAACCCCGCAGTACTTC
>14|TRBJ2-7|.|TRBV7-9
CASSFGLTFYEQYF
TGTGCCAGCAGTTTTGGACTAACCTTTTACGAGCAGTACTTC
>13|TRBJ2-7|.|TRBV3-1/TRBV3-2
CASSQARSHEQYF
TGTGCCAGCAGCCAAGCAAGAAGCCACGAGCAGTACTTC
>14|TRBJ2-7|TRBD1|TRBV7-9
CASSLWDRGAEQYF
TGTGCCAGCAGCCTTTGGGACAGGGGTGCCGAGCAGTACTTC
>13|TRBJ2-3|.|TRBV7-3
CASGGPNTDTQYF
TGTGCCAGCGGAGGGCCGAACACAGATACGCAGTATTTT
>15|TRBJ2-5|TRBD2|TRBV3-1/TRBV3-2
CASSQAIAGVETQYF
TGTGCCAGCAGCCAGGCTATAGCGGGAGTAGAGACCCAGTACTTC
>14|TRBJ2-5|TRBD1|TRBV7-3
CASSLSGGQETQYF
TGTGCCAGCAGCTTATCAGGGGGTCAAGAGACCCAGTACTTC
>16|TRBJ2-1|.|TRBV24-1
CATSGLDGSGGNEQFF
TGTGCCACCAGTGGATTGGACGGGAGTGGTGGGAATGAGCAGTTCTTC
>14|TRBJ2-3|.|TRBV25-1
CASSSGGPSGTQYF
TGTGCCAGCAGCAGCGGAGGGCCCTCGGGTACGCAGTATTTT